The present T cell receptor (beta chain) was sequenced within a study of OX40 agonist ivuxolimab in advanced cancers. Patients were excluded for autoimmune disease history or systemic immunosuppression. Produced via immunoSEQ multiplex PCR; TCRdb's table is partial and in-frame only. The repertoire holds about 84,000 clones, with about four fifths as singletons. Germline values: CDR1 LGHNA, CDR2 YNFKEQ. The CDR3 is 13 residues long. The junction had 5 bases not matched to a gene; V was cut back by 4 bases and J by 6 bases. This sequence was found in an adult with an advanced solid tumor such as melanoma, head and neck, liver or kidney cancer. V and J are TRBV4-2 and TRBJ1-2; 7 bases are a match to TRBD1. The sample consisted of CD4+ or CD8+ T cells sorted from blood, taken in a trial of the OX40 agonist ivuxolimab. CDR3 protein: CASSPTGVDGYTF. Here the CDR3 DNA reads TGTGCCAGCAGCCCAACAGGGGTAGATGGCTACACCTTC.